This T cell receptor (beta chain) came from a study of regulatory T cells in long-lasting Graves disease. Study as a whole: Positive TSH receptor antibodies alongside over 5 years of antithyroid drugs were what marked Graves' disease as persistent.

Regarding this clonotype: No antigen is known for it.

The V gene's germline CDR1 is KGHDR and CDR2 SFDVKD. V lost 4 bases to trimming and J lost 0 bases, with 5 bases between them. CDR3 size: 13 residues. In building TCR beta libraries, iRepertoire HTBI primers were used together with Arm-PCR of CDR3 regions. In TCRdb, the multiplex PCR reads were re-called with MiXCR into one record per CDR3 protein. The table lists a few hundred thousand distinct CDR3 sequences, 23% of them singletons. Study results and limitations: Thyroid tissue went unexamined; only peripheral blood was analyzed.

Time point here: persistent/refractory GD, antithyroid drugs over 5 years with positive TRAb. Construction of the TCR library relied on RNA isolated from PBMCs. Sequenced here: peripheral blood mononuclear cells (PBMCs), sampled when the disease was refractory, from a patient treated with antithyroid drugs. The V call is TRBV24-1, the J call TRBJ1-1, with unresolved D. The sequence came from a female donor with Graves disease. CDR3 protein: CATSEGMNTEAFF. CDR3 in DNA: TGTGCCACCAGTGAAGGAATGAACACTGAAGCTTTCTTT.